This TCR beta chain came from a study of cytomegalovirus exposure and HLA in healthy donors. Study-wide context: The 600 to 800 first-cohort repertoires shared a platform with the 130 or so validation repertoires, as reported in a later analysis.

Germline lookup yields CDR1 SGHRS and CDR2 YFSETQ. V shed 0 bases and J shed 7 bases, with 14 bases lying between them. CDR3 length equals 15 residues. Separate from the roughly 710-subject first cohort, the 120-subject validation cohort was the one that the donors belonged to. Study findings and constraints: Cytomegalovirus association was listed for 164 TCR beta chains. A classifier reportedly called cytomegalovirus status with high sensitivity and specificity.

For this clone: The antigen is unknown.

Repertoires were generated with immunoSEQ multiplex PCR, while TCRdb's copy carries only in-frame clones and drops some. The table lists 160,000 or so clones, around nine tenths of them singletons. The chain employs TRBV5-1 and TRBJ2-1, with a weak D call TRBD1 (7 bases). The specimen was PBMCs. This TCR was recovered from a woman in her twenties or thirties in good health and CMV-seronegative. The CDR3 DNA reads TGCGCCAGCAGCTTGGTGGAGGGGGCGAAAAATGAGCAGTTCTTC. This sequence encodes CASSLVEGAKNEQFF.